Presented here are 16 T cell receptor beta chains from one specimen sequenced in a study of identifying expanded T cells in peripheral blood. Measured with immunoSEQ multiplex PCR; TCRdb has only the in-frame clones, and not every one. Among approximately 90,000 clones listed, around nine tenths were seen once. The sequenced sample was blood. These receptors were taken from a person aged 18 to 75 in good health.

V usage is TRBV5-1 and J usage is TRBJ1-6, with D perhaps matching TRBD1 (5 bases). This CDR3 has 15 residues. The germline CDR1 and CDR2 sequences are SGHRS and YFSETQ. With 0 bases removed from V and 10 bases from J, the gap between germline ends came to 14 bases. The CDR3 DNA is TGCGCCAGCAGCTTGGGAGCAGGGAGGTACTCACCCCTCCACTTT. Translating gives CASSLGAGRYSPLHF.

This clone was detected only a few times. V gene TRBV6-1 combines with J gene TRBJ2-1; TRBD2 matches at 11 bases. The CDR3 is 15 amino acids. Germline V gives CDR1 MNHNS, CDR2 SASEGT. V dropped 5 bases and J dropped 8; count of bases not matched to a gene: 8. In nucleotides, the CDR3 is TGTGCCAGCAGTACCTTAGCGGGGGGGCCCGATGAGCAGTTCTTC. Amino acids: CASSTLAGGPDEQFF.

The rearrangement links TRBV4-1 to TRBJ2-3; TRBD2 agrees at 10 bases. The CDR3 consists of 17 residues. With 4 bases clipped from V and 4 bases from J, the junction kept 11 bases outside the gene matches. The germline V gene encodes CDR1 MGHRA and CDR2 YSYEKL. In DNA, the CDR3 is TGCGCCAGCAGCCCTGGTGGAGCGGGAGGGAATCCAGATACGCAGTATTTT. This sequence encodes CASSPGGAGGNPDTQYF.

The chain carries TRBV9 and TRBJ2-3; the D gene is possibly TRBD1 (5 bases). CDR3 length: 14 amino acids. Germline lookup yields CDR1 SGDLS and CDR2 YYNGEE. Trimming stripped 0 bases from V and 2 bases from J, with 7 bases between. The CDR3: CASSVETDTDTQYF. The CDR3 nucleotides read TGTGCCAGCAGCGTAGAGACAGACACAGATACGCAGTATTTT.

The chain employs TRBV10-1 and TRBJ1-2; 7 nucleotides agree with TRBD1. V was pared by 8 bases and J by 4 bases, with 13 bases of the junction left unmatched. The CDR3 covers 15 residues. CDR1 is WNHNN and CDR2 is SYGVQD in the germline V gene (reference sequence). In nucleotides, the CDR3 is TGCGCCAGCGATACCGAAGGGGGCTGGGGCTATGGCTACACCTTC. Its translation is CASDTEGGWGYGYTF.

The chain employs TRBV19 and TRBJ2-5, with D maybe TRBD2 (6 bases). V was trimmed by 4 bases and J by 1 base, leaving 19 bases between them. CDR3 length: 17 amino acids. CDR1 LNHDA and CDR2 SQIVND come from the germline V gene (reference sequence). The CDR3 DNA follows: TGTGCCAGTAGTAAGGCAGGGAGAACGGGGGTCCAAGAGACCCAGTACTTC. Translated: CASSKAGRTGVQETQYF.

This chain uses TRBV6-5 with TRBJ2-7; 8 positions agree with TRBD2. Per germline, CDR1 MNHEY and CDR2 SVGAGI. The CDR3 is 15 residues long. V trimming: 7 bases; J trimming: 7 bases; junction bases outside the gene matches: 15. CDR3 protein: CASTPTGGNKGEQYF. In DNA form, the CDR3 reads TGTGCCAGCACCCCGACGGGAGGGAATAAAGGGGAGCAGTACTTC.

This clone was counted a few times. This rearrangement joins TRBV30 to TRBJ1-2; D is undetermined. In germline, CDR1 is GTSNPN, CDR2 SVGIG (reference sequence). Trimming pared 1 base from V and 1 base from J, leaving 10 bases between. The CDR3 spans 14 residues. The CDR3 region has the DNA TGTGCCTGGAGTGGAGTAGGTCATAACTATGGCTACACCTTC. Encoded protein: CAWSGVGHNYGYTF.

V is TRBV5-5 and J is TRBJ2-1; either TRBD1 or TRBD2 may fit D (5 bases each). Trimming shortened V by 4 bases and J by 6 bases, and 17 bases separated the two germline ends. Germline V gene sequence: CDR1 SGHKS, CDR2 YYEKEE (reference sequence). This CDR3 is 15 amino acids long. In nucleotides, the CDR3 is TGTGCCAGCAGCCTCTTTGGGGGAGTGGGCAATGAGCAGTTCTTC. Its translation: CASSLFGGVGNEQFF. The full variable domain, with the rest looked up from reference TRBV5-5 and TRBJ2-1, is DAGVTQSPTHLIKTRGQQVTLRCSPISGHKSVSWYQQVLGQGPQFIFQYYEKEERGRGNFPDRFSARQFPNYSSELNVNALLLGDSALYLCASSLFGGVGNEQFFGPGTRLTVL.

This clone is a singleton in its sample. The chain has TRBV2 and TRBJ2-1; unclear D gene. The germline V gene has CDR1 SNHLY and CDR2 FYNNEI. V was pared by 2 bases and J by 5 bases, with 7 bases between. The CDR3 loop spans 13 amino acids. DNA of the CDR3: TGTGCCAGCAGTGAAATCTTCCACAATGAGCAGTTCTTC. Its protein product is CASSEIFHNEQFF. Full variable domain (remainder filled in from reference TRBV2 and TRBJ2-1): EPEVTQTPSHQVTQMGQEVILRCVPISNHLYFYWYRQILGQKVEFLVSFYNNEISEKSEIFDDQFSVERPDGSNFTLKIRSTKLEDSAMYFCASSEIFHNEQFFGPGTRLTVL.

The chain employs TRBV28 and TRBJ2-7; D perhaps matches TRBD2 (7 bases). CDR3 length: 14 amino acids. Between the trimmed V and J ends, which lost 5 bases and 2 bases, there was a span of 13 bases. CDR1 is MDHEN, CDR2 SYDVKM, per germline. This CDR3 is CASSGSGGPYEQYF. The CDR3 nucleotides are TGTGCCAGCAGTGGCTCCGGGGGGCCCTACGAGCAGTACTTC.

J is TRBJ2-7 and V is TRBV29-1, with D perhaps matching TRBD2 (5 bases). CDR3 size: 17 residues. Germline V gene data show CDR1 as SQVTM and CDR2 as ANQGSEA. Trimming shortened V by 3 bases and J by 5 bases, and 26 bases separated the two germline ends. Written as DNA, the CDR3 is TGCAGCGTTGATGGGCTAGCTGGTGGGAGAGGAATGGACGAGCAGTACTTC. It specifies CSVDGLAGGRGMDEQYF.

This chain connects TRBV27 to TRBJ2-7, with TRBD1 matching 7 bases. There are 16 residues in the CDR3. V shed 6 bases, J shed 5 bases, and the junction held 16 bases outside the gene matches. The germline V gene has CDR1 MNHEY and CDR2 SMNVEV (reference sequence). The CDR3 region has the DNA TGTGCCAGCAGCTTTACGCCGACAGGGTCAAGCCACGAGCAGTACTTC. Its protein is CASSFTPTGSSHEQYF.

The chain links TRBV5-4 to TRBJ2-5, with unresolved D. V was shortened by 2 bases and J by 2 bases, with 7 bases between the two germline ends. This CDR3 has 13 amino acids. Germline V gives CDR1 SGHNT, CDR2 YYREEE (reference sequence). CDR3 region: CASSFPRQETQYF. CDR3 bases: TGTGCCAGCAGCTTCCCCAGACAAGAGACCCAGTACTTC.

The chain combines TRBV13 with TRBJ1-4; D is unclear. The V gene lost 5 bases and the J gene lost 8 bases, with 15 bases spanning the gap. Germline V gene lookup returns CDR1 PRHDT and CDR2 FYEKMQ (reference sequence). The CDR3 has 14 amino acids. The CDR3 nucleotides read TGTGCCAGCAGCCTCCGTGAGGGAAGAGAAAAACTGTTTTTT. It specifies CASSLREGREKLFF.

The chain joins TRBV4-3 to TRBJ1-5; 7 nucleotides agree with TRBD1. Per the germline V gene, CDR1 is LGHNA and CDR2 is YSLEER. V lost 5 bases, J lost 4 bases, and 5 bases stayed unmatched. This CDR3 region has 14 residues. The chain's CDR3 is CASSESQGNQPQHF. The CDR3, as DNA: TGCGCCAGCAGCGAGTCACAGGGGAATCAGCCCCAGCATTTT.